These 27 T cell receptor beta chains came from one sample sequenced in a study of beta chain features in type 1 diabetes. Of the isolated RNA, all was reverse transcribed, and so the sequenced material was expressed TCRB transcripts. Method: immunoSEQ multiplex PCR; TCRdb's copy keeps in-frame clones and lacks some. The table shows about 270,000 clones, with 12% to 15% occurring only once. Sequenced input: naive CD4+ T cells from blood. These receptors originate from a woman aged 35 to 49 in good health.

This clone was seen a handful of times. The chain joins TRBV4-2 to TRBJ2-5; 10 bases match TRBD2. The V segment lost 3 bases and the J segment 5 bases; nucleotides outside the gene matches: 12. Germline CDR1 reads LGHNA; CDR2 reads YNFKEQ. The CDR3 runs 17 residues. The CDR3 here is CASSQASGGLVVETQYF. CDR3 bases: TGTGCCAGCAGCCAGGCTAGCGGGGGCCTCGTGGTTGAGACCCAGTACTTC.

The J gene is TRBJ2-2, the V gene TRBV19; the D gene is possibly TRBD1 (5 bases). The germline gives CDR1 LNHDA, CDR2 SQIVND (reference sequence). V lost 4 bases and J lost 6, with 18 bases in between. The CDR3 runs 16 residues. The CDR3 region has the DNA TGTGCCAGTAGTACCCTGGTCCAGGGTATGGCCGGGGAGCTGTTTTTT. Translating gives CASSTLVQGMAGELFF. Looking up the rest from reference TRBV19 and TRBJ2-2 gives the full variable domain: DGGITQSPKYLFRKEGQNVTLSCEQNLNHDAMYWYRQDPGQGLRLIYYSQIVNDFQKGDIAEGYSVSREKKESFPLTVTSAQKNPTAFYLCASSTLVQGMAGELFFGEGSRLTVL.

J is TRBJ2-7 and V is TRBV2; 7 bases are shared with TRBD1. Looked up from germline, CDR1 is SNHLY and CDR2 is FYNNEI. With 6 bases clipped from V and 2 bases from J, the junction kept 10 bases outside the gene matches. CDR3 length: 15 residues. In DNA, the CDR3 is TGTGCCAGCAGCGCTTCAGGGGGTAAGGCCTACGAGCAGTACTTC. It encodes CASSASGGKAYEQYF.

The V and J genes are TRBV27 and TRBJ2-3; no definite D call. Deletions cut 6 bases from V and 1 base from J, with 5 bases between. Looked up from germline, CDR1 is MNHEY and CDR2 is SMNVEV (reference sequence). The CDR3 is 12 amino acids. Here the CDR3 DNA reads TGTGCCAGCAGCGGTCGCACAGATACGCAGTATTTT. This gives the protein CASSGRTDTQYF.

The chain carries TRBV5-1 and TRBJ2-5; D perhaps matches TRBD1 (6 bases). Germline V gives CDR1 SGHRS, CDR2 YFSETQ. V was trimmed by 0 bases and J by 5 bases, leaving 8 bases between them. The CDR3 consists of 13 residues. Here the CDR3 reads CASSLGGLETQYF. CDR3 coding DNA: TGCGCCAGCAGCTTGGGGGGGCTGGAGACCCAGTACTTC.

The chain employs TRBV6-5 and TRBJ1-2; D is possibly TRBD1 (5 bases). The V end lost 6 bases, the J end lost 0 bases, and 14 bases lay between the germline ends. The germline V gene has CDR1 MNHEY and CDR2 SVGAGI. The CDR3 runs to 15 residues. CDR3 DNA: TGTGCCAGCAGGAGGGGAGGGGTATCTAACTATGGCTACACCTTC. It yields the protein CASRRGGVSNYGYTF.

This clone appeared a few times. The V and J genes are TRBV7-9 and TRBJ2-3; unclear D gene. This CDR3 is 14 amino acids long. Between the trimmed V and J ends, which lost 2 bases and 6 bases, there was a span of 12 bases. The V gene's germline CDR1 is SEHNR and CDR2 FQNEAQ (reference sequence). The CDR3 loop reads CASSLTVRLDTQYF. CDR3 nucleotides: TGTGCCAGCAGCTTAACGGTCCGGTTGGATACGCAGTATTTT. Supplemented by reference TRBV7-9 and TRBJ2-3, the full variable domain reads DTGVSQNPRHKITKRGQNVTFRCDPISEHNRLYWYRQTLGQGPEFLTYFQNEAQLEKSRLLSDRFSAERPKGSFSTLEIQRTEQGDSAMYLCASSLTVRLDTQYFGPGTRLTVL.

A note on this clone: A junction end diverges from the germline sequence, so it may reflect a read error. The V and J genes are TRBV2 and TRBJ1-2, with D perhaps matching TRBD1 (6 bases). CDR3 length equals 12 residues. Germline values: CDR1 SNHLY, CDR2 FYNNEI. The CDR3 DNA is TGTGCCAGCAGTGAAGACAGGGCGCGGGGGGCCTTC. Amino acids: CASSEDRARGAF.

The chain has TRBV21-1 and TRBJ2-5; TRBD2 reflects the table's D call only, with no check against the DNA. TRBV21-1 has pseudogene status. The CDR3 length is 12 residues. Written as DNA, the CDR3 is TGTGCCAGGCACCCTAAAAAAGAGACCCAGTACTTC. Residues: CARHPKKETQYF.

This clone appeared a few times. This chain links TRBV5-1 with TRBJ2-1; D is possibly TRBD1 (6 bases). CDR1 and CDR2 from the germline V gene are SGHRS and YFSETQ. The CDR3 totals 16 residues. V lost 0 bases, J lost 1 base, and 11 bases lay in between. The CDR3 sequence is CASSLVRGISYNEQFF. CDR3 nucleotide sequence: TGCGCCAGCAGCTTGGTTAGGGGGATTTCCTACAATGAGCAGTTCTTC.

CDR3 sequence: CASSSRYAGETQYF. Here the CDR3 DNA reads TGCGCCAGCAGCTCCCGTTACGCGGGGGAGACCCAGTACTTC. The chain recombines TRBV5-1 with TRBJ2-5; the D gene is possibly TRBD2 (6 bases). The CDR3 is made up of 14 amino acids. Germline V gene sequence: CDR1 SGHRS, CDR2 YFSETQ. The germline V and J ends were trimmed by 3 bases and 5 bases, with 14 bases remaining between them.

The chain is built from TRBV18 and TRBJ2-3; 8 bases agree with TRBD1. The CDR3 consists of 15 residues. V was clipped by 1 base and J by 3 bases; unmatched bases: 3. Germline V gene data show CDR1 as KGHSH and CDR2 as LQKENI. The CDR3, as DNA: TGTGCCAGCTCACCACGGGGACAGGCTACAGATACGCAGTATTTT. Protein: CASSPRGQATDTQYF.

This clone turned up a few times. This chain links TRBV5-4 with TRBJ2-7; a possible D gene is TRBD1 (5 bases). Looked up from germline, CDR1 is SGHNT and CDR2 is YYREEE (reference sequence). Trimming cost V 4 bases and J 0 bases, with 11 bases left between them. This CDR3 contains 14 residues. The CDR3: CASSNRRSSYEQYF. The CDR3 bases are TGTGCCAGCAGCAACAGGCGAAGCTCCTACGAGCAGTACTTC.

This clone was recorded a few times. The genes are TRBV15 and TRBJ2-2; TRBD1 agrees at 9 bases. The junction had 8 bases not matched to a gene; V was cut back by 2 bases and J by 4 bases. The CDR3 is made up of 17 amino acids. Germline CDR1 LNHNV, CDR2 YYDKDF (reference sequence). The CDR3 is CATSRTTGGLGTGELFF. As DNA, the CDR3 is TGTGCCACCAGCAGAACCACAGGGGGCTTAGGCACCGGGGAGCTGTTTTTT.

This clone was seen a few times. The CDR3 protein is CASSPIEAGEGQPQHF. In nucleotides, the CDR3 is TGTGCCAGCTCACCAATCGAGGCAGGGGAAGGTCAGCCCCAGCATTTT. V and J are TRBV18 and TRBJ1-5; TRBD1 might be the D (6 bases). V lost 2 bases and J lost 6, with 17 bases in between. This CDR3 has 16 residues. Germline values: CDR1 KGHSH, CDR2 LQKENI.

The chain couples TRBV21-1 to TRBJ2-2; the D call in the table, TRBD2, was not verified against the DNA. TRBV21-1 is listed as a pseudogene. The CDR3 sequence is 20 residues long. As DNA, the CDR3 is TGTGCCAGCACATGCACTCCGGGGGGGCCTCCCGTCGCGAACACCGGGGAGCTGTTTTTT. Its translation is CASTCTPGGPPVANTGELFF.

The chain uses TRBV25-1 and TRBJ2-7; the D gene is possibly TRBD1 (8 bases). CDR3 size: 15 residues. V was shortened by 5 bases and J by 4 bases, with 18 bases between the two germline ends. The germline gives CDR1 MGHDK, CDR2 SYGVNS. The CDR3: CASSLTGGGPYEQYF. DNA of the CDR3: TGTGCCAGCAGTCTTACAGGGGGGGGGCCATACGAGCAGTACTTC.

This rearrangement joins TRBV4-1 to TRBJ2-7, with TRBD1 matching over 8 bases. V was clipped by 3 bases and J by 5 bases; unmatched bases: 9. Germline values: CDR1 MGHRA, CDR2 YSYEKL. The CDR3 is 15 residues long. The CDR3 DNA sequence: TGCGCCAGCAGCCAGGTCGACAGGGGTCCCCACGAGCAGTACTTC. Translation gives CASSQVDRGPHEQYF.

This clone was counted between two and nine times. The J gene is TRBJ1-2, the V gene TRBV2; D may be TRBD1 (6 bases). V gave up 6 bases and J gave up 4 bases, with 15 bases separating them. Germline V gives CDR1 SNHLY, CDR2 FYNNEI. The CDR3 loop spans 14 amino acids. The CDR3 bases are TGTGCCAGCAGCGTGGCAGGGGCGGGCTATGGCTACACCTTC. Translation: CASSVAGAGYGYTF. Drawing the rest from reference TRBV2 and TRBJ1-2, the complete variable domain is EPEVTQTPSHQVTQMGQEVILRCVPISNHLYFYWYRQILGQKVEFLVSFYNNEISEKSEIFDDQFSVERPDGSNFTLKIRSTKLEDSAMYFCASSVAGAGYGYTFGSGTRLTVV.

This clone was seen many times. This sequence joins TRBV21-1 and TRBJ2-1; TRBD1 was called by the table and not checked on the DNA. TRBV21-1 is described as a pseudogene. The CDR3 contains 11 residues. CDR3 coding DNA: TGTGCCAGCAGACACGATAATGAGCAGTTCTTC. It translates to CASRHDNEQFF.

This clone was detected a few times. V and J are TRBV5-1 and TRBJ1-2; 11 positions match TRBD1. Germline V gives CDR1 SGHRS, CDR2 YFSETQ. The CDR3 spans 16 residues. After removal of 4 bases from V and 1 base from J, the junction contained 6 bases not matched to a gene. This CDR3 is CASSPGTGGSNYGYTF. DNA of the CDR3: TGCGCCAGCAGCCCCGGGACAGGGGGTAGTAACTATGGCTACACCTTC.

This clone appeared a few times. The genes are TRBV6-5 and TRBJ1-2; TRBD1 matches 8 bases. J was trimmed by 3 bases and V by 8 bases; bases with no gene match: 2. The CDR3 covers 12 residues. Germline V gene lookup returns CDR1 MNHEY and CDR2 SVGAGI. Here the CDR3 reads CASEDRDYGYTF. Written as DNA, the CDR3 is TGTGCCAGCGAGGACAGGGACTATGGCTACACCTTC.

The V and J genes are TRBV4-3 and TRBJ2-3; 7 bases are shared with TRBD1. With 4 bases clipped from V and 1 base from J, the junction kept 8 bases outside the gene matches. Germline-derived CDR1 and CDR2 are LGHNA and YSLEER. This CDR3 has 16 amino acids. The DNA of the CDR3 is TGCGCCAGCAGCCCTCGGACAGGTCCCCGCACAGATACGCAGTATTTT. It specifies CASSPRTGPRTDTQYF.

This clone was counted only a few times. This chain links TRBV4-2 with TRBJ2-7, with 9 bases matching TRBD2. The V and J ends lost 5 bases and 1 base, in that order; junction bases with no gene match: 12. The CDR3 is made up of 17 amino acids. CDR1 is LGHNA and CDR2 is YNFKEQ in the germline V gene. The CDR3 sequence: CASSKRPGAGGSYEQYF. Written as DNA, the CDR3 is TGTGCCAGCAGCAAAAGGCCGGGGGCGGGGGGGTCCTACGAGCAGTACTTC.

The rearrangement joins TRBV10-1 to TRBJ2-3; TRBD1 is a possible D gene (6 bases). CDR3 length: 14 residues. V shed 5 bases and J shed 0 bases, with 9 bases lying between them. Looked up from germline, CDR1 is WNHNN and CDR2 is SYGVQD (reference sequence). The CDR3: CASSLGQSTDTQYF. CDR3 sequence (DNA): TGCGCCAGCAGTCTCGGACAGAGCACAGATACGCAGTATTTT.

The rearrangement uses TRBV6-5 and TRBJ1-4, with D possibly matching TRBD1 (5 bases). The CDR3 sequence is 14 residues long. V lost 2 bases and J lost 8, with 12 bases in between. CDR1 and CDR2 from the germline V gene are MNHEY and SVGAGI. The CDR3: CASSYGGVGEKLFF. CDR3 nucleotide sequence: TGTGCCAGCAGTTACGGGGGGGTCGGGGAAAAACTGTTTTTT.

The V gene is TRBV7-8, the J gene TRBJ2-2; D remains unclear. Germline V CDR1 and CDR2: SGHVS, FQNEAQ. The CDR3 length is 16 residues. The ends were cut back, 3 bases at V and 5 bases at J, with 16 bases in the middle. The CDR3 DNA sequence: TGTGCCAGCAGCTTCGTTCACCGCGCTCGAACCGGGGAGCTGTTTTTT. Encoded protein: CASSFVHRARTGELFF.